This entry features one TCR beta chain sequence. The germline CDR1 and CDR2 sequences are LNHDA and SQIVND (reference sequence). V was trimmed by 8 bases and J by 0 bases, leaving 14 bases between them. The CDR3 is 15 residues long. The entry originates in a study of blood T cell repertoires in COVID-19. The method was immunoSEQ multiplex PCR; TCRdb's version includes in-frame clones alone and lacks a portion of them. The sample lists some 80,000 clones, around 87% occurring once. This chain uses TRBV19 with TRBJ1-5, with a weak D call TRBD1 (5 bases). This TCR came from an older man with active or convalescent COVID-19. The sequencing sample was made of peripheral blood. CDR3: CASWSPGGSNQPQHF. In DNA, the CDR3 is TGTGCCAGTTGGTCGCCCGGGGGTAGCAATCAGCCCCAGCATTTT.